One and the same sample provided the 29 T cell receptor beta chains below, sequenced in a study of T-cell reconstitution after alpha-beta-depleted transplantation in children. Preparation of the TCRbeta library was carried out with unique molecular identifiers. MiXCR was run by TCRdb on the PCR reads, yielding one entry per CDR3 protein. The top ten clones hold 8% of a sample with 100,000 to 120,000 distinct CDR3 sequences, 10% of them seen once. The sample in question was PBMCs from the stem cell graft donor, obtained from the stem cell graft. The source is a human donor who donated a stem cell graft to a child with acute lymphoblastic leukemia.

This clonotype was seen repeatedly, ten times or more. CDR3 nucleotide sequence: TGCGCCAGCAGCTTTACGACTAGCGGGGGTGGAGCAGATACGCAGTATTTT. This encodes CASSFTTSGGGADTQYF. This rearrangement joins TRBV5-1 to TRBJ2-3, with 12 bases aligning to TRBD2. The CDR3 sequence is 17 residues long. Germline V gene data show CDR1 as SGHRS and CDR2 as YFSETQ. Trimming took 2 bases from V and 4 from J; bases not matched to a gene: 8.

This clonotype appeared many times. V is TRBV14 and J is TRBJ2-7; no clear D. The germline V gene encodes CDR1 SGHDN and CDR2 FVKESK. The CDR3 has 15 residues. Deletions cut 0 bases from V and 0 bases from J, with 9 bases between. CDR3 in DNA: TGTGCCAGCAGCCAAGAAGCCAGATCCTCCTACGAGCAGTACTTC. It translates to CASSQEARSSYEQYF.

This chain links TRBV11-2 with TRBJ2-3; 10 bases fit TRBD2. The germline CDR1 and CDR2 sequences are SGHAT and FQNNGV. This CDR3 region has 18 residues. The junction had 11 bases not matched to a gene; V was cut back by 5 bases and J by 0 bases. The DNA for the CDR3 is TGTGCCAGCAGCCGCCGAGGAGCGGGGGGGATAAGCACAGATACGCAGTATTTT. It encodes CASSRRGAGGISTDTQYF.

In its sample, this clonotype was seen many times. This chain joins TRBV20-1 and TRBJ1-5; TRBD1 matches at 9 bases. This CDR3 spans 20 amino acids. With V trimmed by 1 base and J by 0 bases, 16 bases remained unmatched. The germline V gene encodes CDR1 DFQATT and CDR2 SNEGSKA (reference sequence). CDR3 sequence reads: CSARGPTGTGTHLSNQPQHF. The CDR3 nucleotides are TGCAGTGCTAGAGGCCCCACCGGGACAGGGACACACCTTAGCAATCAGCCCCAGCATTTT.

This clonotype showed up many times. The chain has TRBV7-2 and TRBJ2-3; tentative D call: TRBD2 (5 bases). Germline V gene data show CDR1 as SGHTA and CDR2 as FQGNSA. The CDR3 is 14 residues long. V lost 1 base and J lost 1, with 6 bases in between. CDR3 sequence: CASSLGSGTDTQYF. As DNA, the CDR3 is TGTGCCAGCAGCTTAGGTAGCGGCACAGATACGCAGTATTTT.

The table lists this clonotype with many counts. The CDR3 sequence: CASRAFREGRNEQFF. For the CDR3, the DNA is TGTGCCAGCAGGGCCTTTCGGGAGGGCCGAAATGAGCAGTTCTTC. The V call is TRBV3-1, the J call TRBJ2-1, with TRBD2 identical over 8 bases. The CDR3 runs to 15 residues. Germline assignment: CDR1 LGHDT and CDR2 YNNKEL (reference sequence). After removal of 6 bases from V and 7 bases from J, the junction contained 11 bases not matched to a gene.

This clonotype was observed many times. This chain links TRBV18 with TRBJ2-7, with TRBD2 as a possible D gene (6 bases). Trimming removed 5 bases from V and 7 bases from J, with 15 bases in between. Germline V CDR1 and CDR2: KGHSH, LQKENI. This CDR3 region has 13 residues. CDR3 sequence reads: CASSGTGRREQYF. CDR3 in DNA: TGTGCCAGCTCAGGGACTGGCCGGCGGGAGCAGTACTTC.

The table lists this clonotype with many counts. The gene calls are TRBV27 and TRBJ2-7; D possibly corresponds to TRBD1 (7 bases). This CDR3 is 13 amino acids long. With 8 bases removed from V and 4 bases from J, the gap between germline ends came to 15 bases. Germline lookup yields CDR1 MNHEY and CDR2 SMNVEV (reference sequence). CDR3 amino acids: CASGGTATYEQYF. CDR3 nucleotide sequence: TGTGCCAGCGGCGGGACAGCTACATACGAGCAGTACTTC.

This clonotype was counted ten times or more. This chain uses TRBV5-1 with TRBJ2-7, with D tentatively TRBD2 (6 bases). V lost 0 bases to trimming and J lost 2 bases, with 12 bases between them. The CDR3 totals 15 residues. The germline gives CDR1 SGHRS, CDR2 YFSETQ. The CDR3 bases are TGCGCCAGCAGCTTGGCGGGCGGGGAACCCTACGAGCAGTACTTC. It specifies CASSLAGGEPYEQYF.

This clonotype has at least ten counts. This rearrangement joins TRBV28 to TRBJ1-1; TRBD1 is a possible D gene (5 bases). Germline V gene sequence: CDR1 MDHEN, CDR2 SYDVKM. The CDR3 is 16 residues long. V dropped 6 bases and J dropped 1 base, with 18 bases sitting between them. The CDR3 reads CASSPGYRQRNTEAFF. The CDR3 DNA reads as TGTGCCAGCAGCCCCGGTTATCGACAGAGGAACACTGAAGCTTTCTTT.

The chain joins TRBV20-1 to TRBJ2-7; D gene unclear. In germline, CDR1 is DFQATT, CDR2 SNEGSKA (reference sequence). The CDR3 length is 14 residues. Trimming took 0 bases from V and 2 from J, leaving 11 bases between them. For the CDR3, the DNA is TGCAGTGCTAGAGATCCCAGGAAAGCCTACGAGCAGTACTTC. Its protein product is CSARDPRKAYEQYF.

This chain links TRBV30 with TRBJ1-2, with D possibly being TRBD1 (5 bases). The CDR3 contains 13 residues. V was cut by 5 bases and J by 6 bases, with 16 bases left in between. In germline, CDR1 is GTSNPN, CDR2 SVGIG (reference sequence). The CDR3 DNA reads TGTGCCTGGTCCCAATCGGCAGGGCATGGCTACACCTTC. Amino acid sequence: CAWSQSAGHGYTF.

The sample holds many counts of this clonotype. V usage is TRBV20-1 and J usage is TRBJ1-1; maybe TRBD1 (6 bases). This CDR3 spans 17 amino acids. Between the trimmed V and J ends, which lost 0 bases and 4 bases, there was a span of 21 bases. Germline V gene lookup returns CDR1 DFQATT and CDR2 SNEGSKA (reference sequence). For the CDR3, the DNA is TGCAGTGCTAGAGACCCGGCGCGGGGGGGGCACCTCACTGAAGCTTTCTTT. Translated: CSARDPARGGHLTEAFF.

This clonotype was seen repeatedly, ten times or more. This rearrangement joins TRBV5-1 to TRBJ2-2, with D unclear. The V and J ends lost 0 bases and 2 bases respectively, with 11 bases between them. The CDR3 covers 16 residues. The germline CDR1 and CDR2 sequences are SGHRS and YFSETQ. The DNA of the CDR3 is TGCGCCAGCAGCTTGGGAACACAGCTTAACACCGGGGAGCTGTTTTTT. It is translated as CASSLGTQLNTGELFF.

This clonotype was counted ten times or more. This chain uses TRBV12-3 or TRBV12-4 with TRBJ2-7, with TRBD1 as a possible D gene (6 bases). The germline V and J ends were trimmed by 6 bases and 3 bases, with 15 bases remaining between them. The CDR3 is made up of 14 amino acids. The CDR3 here is CASSPTGDYYEQYF. CDR3 nucleotides: TGTGCCAGCAGCCCGACAGGCGATTACTACGAGCAGTACTTC.

This clonotype occurred many times. The chain links TRBV6-1 to TRBJ1-2, with TRBD1 as a possible D gene (5 bases). This CDR3 comprises 15 residues. Per germline, CDR1 MNHNS and CDR2 SASEGT. The ends were cut back, 2 bases at V and 5 bases at J, with 15 bases in the middle. In DNA form, the CDR3 reads TGTGCCAGCAGTGAACGAGGAGGGGTCACGTATGGCTACACCTTC. Protein product: CASSERGGVTYGYTF.

This clonotype was observed once. This may arise from a read error, as a much more abundant clone is one base away. The rearrangement uses TRBV5-1 and TRBJ2-5; D is undetermined. V lost 4 bases and J 5 bases, leaving 15 bases between the germline ends. This CDR3 is built from 14 residues. Germline V gives CDR1 SGHRS, CDR2 YFSETQ. The DNA for the CDR3 is TGCGCCAGCAGCGCCTCCCCCAGCCATGAGACCCAGTACTTC. It yields the protein CASSASPSHETQYF.

This clonotype was found many times. CDR3 bases: TGTGCCAGCAGCCAACCTCCAAGGCGACCGGGACTAGCGCACACAGATACGCAGTATTTT. Protein product: CASSQPPRRPGLAHTDTQYF. The chain links TRBV3-1 to TRBJ2-3; 10 bases fit TRBD2. The CDR3 length is 20 residues. J lost 2 bases, V lost 2 bases, and 16 bases had no gene match. In germline, CDR1 is LGHDT, CDR2 YNNKEL (reference sequence).

This clonotype was found many times. The chain is built from TRBV5-6 and TRBJ1-5; TRBD1 matches 7 bases. CDR1 is SGHDT, CDR2 YYEEEE, per germline. The CDR3 is made up of 16 amino acids. V lost 2 bases to trimming and J lost 4 bases; unmatched junction nucleotides: 9. CDR3 residues: CASSFNRGISNQPQHF. For the CDR3, the DNA is TGTGCCAGCAGCTTTAACAGGGGCATTAGTAATCAGCCCCAGCATTTT.

This clonotype was counted a few times. The chain links TRBV30 to TRBJ2-1; 11 nucleotides agree with TRBD2. After removal of 0 bases from V and 10 bases from J, the junction contained 8 bases not matched to a gene. In germline, CDR1 is GTSNPN, CDR2 SVGIG (reference sequence). CDR3 length equals 15 residues. CDR3 sequence reads: CAWSVGSGGALEQFF. In nucleotides, the CDR3 is TGTGCCTGGAGTGTAGGTAGCGGGGGGGCCTTGGAGCAGTTCTTC.

This clonotype was recorded many times. V is TRBV6-5 and J is TRBJ2-2, with D possibly being TRBD1 or TRBD2 (6 bases each). Germline V CDR1 and CDR2: MNHEY, SVGAGI. Trimming pared 4 bases from V and 3 bases from J, leaving 24 bases between. There are 19 residues in the CDR3. CDR3 region: CASSFPGGPAEGDTGELFF. For the CDR3, the DNA is TGTGCCAGCAGTTTCCCTGGGGGCCCAGCGGAGGGGGACACCGGGGAGCTGTTTTTT.

This clonotype was seen many times. J is TRBJ2-1 and V is TRBV11-1, with 10 bases fitting TRBD2. Looked up from germline, CDR1 is SGHAT and CDR2 is FQDESV (reference sequence). This CDR3 comprises 19 residues. The junction had 17 bases not matched to a gene; V was cut back by 4 bases and J by 5 bases. The CDR3: CASSSPSGSRMSGNNEQFF. The CDR3 DNA sequence: TGTGCCAGCAGCTCGCCTAGCGGGAGTCGTATGAGCGGGAACAATGAGCAGTTCTTC. The complete variable domain, with remaining parts taken from reference TRBV11-1 and TRBJ2-1, reads EAEVAQSPRYKITEKSQAVAFWCDPISGHATLYWYRQILGQGPELLVQFQDESVVDDSQLPKDRFSAERLKGVDSTLKIQPAELGDSAMYLCASSSPSGSRMSGNNEQFFGPGTRLTVL.

For this clonotype: Relative to the germline gene, one junction end is altered; a read error may explain this. The rearrangement uses TRBV11-2 and TRBJ2-1; TRBD2 aligns across 7 bases. The germline gives CDR1 SGHAT, CDR2 FQNNGV. CDR3 size: 15 residues. CDR3 sequence (DNA): TGTGCCAGCAGCTTACGGAGGGGTGAAAGCGGGACCATCTTTTTC. This codes for CASSLRRGESGTIFF.

This clonotype was counted many times. The chain has TRBV5-1 and TRBJ1-5; 7 bases are shared with TRBD1. Germline values: CDR1 SGHRS, CDR2 YFSETQ. This CDR3 contains 14 residues. V was clipped by 0 bases and J by 6 bases; unmatched bases: 3. In DNA form, the CDR3 reads TGCGCCAGCAGCTTGGGACAGGGCAGTCAGCCCCAGCATTTT. It yields the protein CASSLGQGSQPQHF.

At least ten counts were recorded for this clonotype. The chain links TRBV27 to TRBJ2-2, with D perhaps TRBD1 or TRBD2 (5 bases each). Germline assignment: CDR1 MNHEY and CDR2 SMNVEV (reference sequence). CDR3 length equals 15 residues. The ends were cut back, 5 bases at V and 2 bases at J, with 12 bases in the middle. CDR3 region: CASSQGRINTGELFF. The CDR3, as DNA: TGTGCCAGCAGTCAGGGACGGATTAACACCGGGGAGCTGTTTTTT.

This clonotype has a count of ten or more. The rearrangement joins TRBV12-3 or TRBV12-4 to TRBJ2-5, with 11 bases lining up with TRBD1. This CDR3 has 15 amino acids. V lost 7 bases and J lost 5; bases outside the gene matches: 9. The CDR3 sequence is CASTGTGGSGETQYF. In DNA, the CDR3 is TGTGCCAGCACCGGGACAGGGGGGTCCGGGGAGACCCAGTACTTC.

This clonotype was recorded at least ten times. This chain joins TRBV27 and TRBJ2-1; 8 bases line up with TRBD1. The CDR3 sequence is 15 residues long. Germline CDR1 and CDR2: MNHEY and SMNVEV (reference sequence). J gave up 12 bases and V 3 bases, and 13 bases lay outside the gene matches. The CDR3, as DNA: TGTGCCAGCAGTTTCAACCGGGACAGGACCTTAGGGCAGTTCTTC. This translates into CASSFNRDRTLGQFF.

This clonotype was seen repeatedly, ten times or more. The chain combines TRBV4-1 with TRBJ2-7, with 8 nucleotides matching TRBD1. CDR3 length: 14 amino acids. V trimming: 3 bases; J trimming: 3 bases; junction bases outside the gene matches: 4. Germline CDR1 MGHRA, CDR2 YSYEKL. The CDR3: CASSHPGQGYEQYF. The DNA of the CDR3 is TGCGCCAGCAGCCATCCTGGACAGGGCTACGAGCAGTACTTC.

As for this clonotype: The junction differs from germline at one of its ends, possibly a read error. The chain carries TRBV5-5 and TRBJ1-1; maybe TRBD1 (5 bases). The CDR3 runs to 14 residues. From germline, CDR1 is SGHKS and CDR2 YYEKEE (reference sequence). The CDR3, as DNA: TGTGCCAGCAGCTTCACGGGACCGCTAACTGAAGCTTTCTTC. This gives the protein CASSFTGPLTEAFF.